The 18 T cell receptor beta chains below were found in one sample sequenced in a study of blood T cell repertoires in COVID-19. TCRdb keeps only in-frame clones here, not all; method: immunoSEQ multiplex PCR. Among 350,000 to 400,000 clones, 90% were seen once, and the ten largest hold 6% to 7.5%. Sequenced: peripheral blood. The source is a man aged 18-30 years with active or convalescent COVID-19.

The chain is built from TRBV19 and TRBJ1-2; D remains unclear. CDR3 length: 16 amino acids. Germline loops: CDR1 LNHDA, CDR2 SQIVND (reference sequence). The V and J ends lost 0 bases and 4 bases respectively, with 15 bases between them. The CDR3 here is CASSIDKIRRVYGYTF. In nucleotides, the CDR3 is TGTGCCAGTAGTATAGATAAAATCCGTCGGGTCTATGGCTACACCTTC.

In its sample, this clone was seen a few times. The rearrangement links TRBV20-1 to TRBJ2-7; D not resolved. CDR3 length: 11 residues. Trimming took off 6 bases at V and 3 bases at J, with 9 bases between the two ends. Germline CDR1 DFQATT, CDR2 SNEGSKA (reference sequence). DNA of the CDR3: TGCAGTGCCAAAACAGACTACGAGCAGTACTTC. Translating gives CSAKTDYEQYF.

The gene calls are TRBV27 and TRBJ1-6; 9 bases are a match to TRBD1. CDR3 length: 18 residues. The V and J ends lost 3 bases and 7 bases, in that order; junction bases with no gene match: 13. The germline V gene has CDR1 MNHEY and CDR2 SMNVEV (reference sequence). The CDR3 DNA reads TGTGCCAGCAGTTTCCGACAGGGGGAAGGATCGCGGAATTCACCCCTCCACTTT. It is translated as CASSFRQGEGSRNSPLHF.

This clone has a single count. One end of the junction fails to match germline, which may point to a read error. The chain couples TRBV7-7 to TRBJ2-2; a possible D gene is TRBD2 (5 bases). Germline-derived CDR1 and CDR2 are SSHAT and FNYEAQ (reference sequence). CDR3 length: 16 residues. The CDR3, as DNA: TGTGCTAGCAGCTCCAGAGGGAGTGGAAACACCGGGGAGCTGTTTTTT. It specifies CASSSRGSGNTGELFF.

The chain employs TRBV7-9 and TRBJ1-1; D unclear. The length of the CDR3 is 12 residues. CDR1 and CDR2 (germline): SEHNR, FQNEAQ (reference sequence). The germline V and J ends were trimmed by 3 bases and 7 bases, with 9 bases remaining between them. CDR3 protein: CASSFGVGEAFF. CDR3 DNA: TGTGCCAGCAGCTTCGGGGTGGGTGAAGCTTTCTTT.

This chain uses TRBV28 with TRBJ1-2; the D gene is possibly TRBD1 (5 bases). This CDR3 contains 14 residues. V was clipped by 4 bases and J by 3 bases, with 12 bases between them. Germline CDR1 and CDR2: MDHEN and SYDVKM. The CDR3 DNA reads TGTGCCAGCAGTTGGTCGGGGGAATACTATGGCTACACCTTC. Translating it yields CASSWSGEYYGYTF.

With regard to this clone: Other nucleotide sequences from this sample produce the same CDR3. This chain uses TRBV7-9 with TRBJ1-1, with a weak D call TRBD1 (6 bases). Per germline, CDR1 SEHNR and CDR2 FQNEAQ (reference sequence). V was cut by 2 bases and J by 3 bases, with 7 bases left in between. The CDR3 runs 13 residues. As DNA, the CDR3 is TGTGCCAGCAGCTTACAGGGGCACACTGAAGCTTTCTTT. This encodes CASSLQGHTEAFF.

The V and J genes are TRBV15 and TRBJ2-1; a weak D match, TRBD2 (6 bases). V dropped 0 bases and J dropped 0 bases, with 12 bases sitting between them. The CDR3 sequence is 17 residues long. Per the germline V gene, CDR1 is LNHNV and CDR2 is YYDKDF (reference sequence). This chain's CDR3 is CATSRDWGDRSYNEQFF. The CDR3 coding sequence is TGTGCCACCAGCAGAGACTGGGGGGACCGCTCCTACAATGAGCAGTTCTTC. Full variable domain (rest looked up from reference TRBV15 and TRBJ2-1): DAMVIQNPRYQVTQFGKPVTLSCSQTLNHNVMYWYQQKSSQAPKLLFHYYDKDFNNEADTPDNFQSRRPNTSFCFLDIRSPGLGDTAMYLCATSRDWGDRSYNEQFFGPGTRLTVL.

The V and J genes are TRBV29-1 and TRBJ2-7, with 7 bases fitting TRBD2. CDR1 and CDR2 (germline): SQVTM, ANQGSEA. The CDR3 is made up of 14 amino acids. V gave up 3 bases and J gave up 0 bases; unmatched junction bases: 5. CDR3 sequence reads: CSVEAGETSYEQYF. The DNA of the CDR3 is TGCAGCGTTGAGGCGGGAGAAACCTCCTACGAGCAGTACTTC.

The chain uses TRBV18 and TRBJ1-6, with 8 bases matching TRBD1. Germline V lookup: CDR1 KGHSH, CDR2 LQKENI. V dropped 3 bases and J dropped 5; count of bases not matched to a gene: 3. CDR3 length equals 15 residues. Here the CDR3 DNA reads TGTGCCAGCTCACCGGACAGGGCTAATAATTCACCCCTCCACTTT. Encoded protein: CASSPDRANNSPLHF.

V gene TRBV7-3 combines with J gene TRBJ2-7; D is perhaps TRBD2 (6 bases). Looked up from germline, CDR1 is SGHTA and CDR2 is FQGTGA. Trimming cost V 4 bases and J 6 bases, with 13 bases left between them. The length of the CDR3 is 13 residues. CDR3 DNA sequence: TGTGCCAGCAGCTATCAACCGGGACTCGAGCAGTACTTC. It translates to CASSYQPGLEQYF.

The chain carries TRBV6-4 and TRBJ1-6; D is perhaps TRBD1 (6 bases). Germline V CDR1 and CDR2: MRHNA, SNTAGT. Trimming removed 4 bases from V and 6 bases from J, with 10 bases in between. This CDR3 is built from 14 residues. This CDR3 is CASSVGASNSPLHF. The CDR3 nucleotides are TGTGCCAGCAGTGTGGGGGCGAGTAATTCACCCCTCCACTTT.

The rearrangement uses TRBV28 and TRBJ1-6; 8 bases fit TRBD1. The CDR3 runs to 14 residues. The germline CDR1 and CDR2 sequences are MDHEN and SYDVKM. V lost 3 bases, J lost 9 bases, and 4 bases stayed unmatched. CDR3 sequence reads: CASSFAGGGSPLHF. For the CDR3, the DNA is TGTGCCAGCAGTTTTGCAGGGGGCGGTTCACCCCTCCACTTT.

The V call is TRBV12-3 or TRBV12-4, the J call TRBJ1-6; no clear D gene. V dropped 3 bases and J dropped 7 bases, with 4 bases sitting between them. CDR3 length: 12 amino acids. CDR3 coding DNA: TGTGCCAGCAGTTTCTTGAATTCACCCCTCCACTTT. Amino acids: CASSFLNSPLHF.

V gene TRBV14 combines with J gene TRBJ2-1; D not resolved. The length of the CDR3 is 15 residues. CDR1 SGHDN and CDR2 FVKESK come from the germline V gene. V was pared by 3 bases and J by 4 bases, with 13 bases between. The CDR3 sequence is CASSQGTAFYNEQFF. The CDR3 DNA is TGTGCCAGCAGCCAGGGCACAGCCTTTTACAATGAGCAGTTCTTC.

The V call is TRBV6-2 or TRBV6-3, the J call TRBJ2-1; D is unresolved. CDR1 is MNHEY and CDR2 is SVGEGT in the germline V gene. CDR3 length equals 13 residues. V was cut by 3 bases and J by 15 bases, with 18 bases left in between. CDR3 coding DNA: TGTGCCAGCAGTTATGTAGAACCGAGCGAGATGTTCTTC. This translates into CASSYVEPSEMFF.

In this sample, this clone turned up once. J is TRBJ2-1 and V is TRBV9; 8 bases are shared with TRBD2. There are 15 residues in the CDR3. V trimming: 3 bases; J trimming: 7 bases; junction bases outside the gene matches: 9. Germline V gene sequence: CDR1 SGDLS, CDR2 YYNGEE. The CDR3 spells CASSGNGGASNEQFF. The CDR3 region has the DNA TGTGCCAGCAGCGGGAACGGGGGGGCTTCGAATGAGCAGTTCTTC.

V gene TRBV28 combines with J gene TRBJ2-2; D is possibly TRBD2 (5 bases). The V end lost 3 bases, the J end lost 3 bases, and 11 bases lay between the germline ends. The CDR3 is 15 amino acids. Looked up from germline, CDR1 is MDHEN and CDR2 is SYDVKM. The CDR3 here is CASSFAGIYTGELFF. The CDR3 region has the DNA TGTGCCAGCAGTTTCGCCGGGATTTACACCGGGGAGCTGTTTTTT. The full variable domain, its missing parts supplied by reference TRBV28 and TRBJ2-2, is DVKVTQSSRYLVKRTGEKVFLECVQDMDHENMFWYRQDPGLGLRLIYFSYDVKMKEKGDIPEGYSVSREKKERFSLILESASTNQTSMYLCASSFAGIYTGELFFGEGSRLTVL.